A single sample is the source of the 17 T cell receptor beta chains below, sequenced in a study of cytomegalovirus exposure and HLA in healthy donors. A multiplex PCR was run with 60 Vbeta primers and 13 Jbeta primers. The table came from immunoSEQ multiplex PCR; TCRdb's copy has only in-frame clones and leaves some out. The profile shows 150,000 or so clones, roughly 80% of them singletons. The specimen was PBMCs. These TCRs come from a woman aged 40 to 50 in good health and CMV-seronegative.

This clone was seen a few times. The chain combines TRBV6-1 with TRBJ2-3, with TRBD2 identical over 9 bases. CDR1 and CDR2 from the germline V gene are MNHNS and SASEGT. The CDR3 length is 16 residues. Trimming cost V 2 bases and J 1 base; bases outside gene matches: 4. CDR3 amino acids: CASSELAGLRTDTQYF. The CDR3 DNA reads TGTGCCAGCAGTGAACTAGCGGGACTACGCACAGATACGCAGTATTTT.

This clone was seen just once. V is TRBV28 and J is TRBJ1-1, with a possible D match to TRBD1 (5 bases). The CDR3 consists of 15 residues. CDR1 MDHEN and CDR2 SYDVKM come from the germline V gene. Trimming removed 2 bases at V and 4 bases at J, with 14 bases between. The CDR3 DNA reads as TGTGCCAGCAGTTTAGTCAGGGAACTGGGCACTGAAGCTTTCTTT. It codes for CASSLVRELGTEAFF.

This clone showed up just a few times. The chain is built from TRBV25-1 and TRBJ1-1; D not certain. CDR1 is MGHDK, CDR2 SYGVNS, per germline. V lost 6 bases and J lost 2, with 4 bases in between. CDR3 length: 11 amino acids. The CDR3: CASRRNTEAFF. In DNA, the CDR3 is TGTGCCAGCAGGAGAAACACTGAAGCTTTCTTT.

V and J are TRBV5-1 and TRBJ2-5, with a tentative D call TRBD1 (6 bases). CDR3 length: 15 amino acids. Trimming stripped 0 bases from V and 1 base from J, with 10 bases between. In germline, CDR1 is SGHRS, CDR2 YFSETQ. DNA of the CDR3: TGCGCCAGCAGCTTGGCCAGGGGTATCCAAGAGACCCAGTACTTC. Protein: CASSLARGIQETQYF. Combining the CDR3 with reference TRBV5-1 and TRBJ2-5 gives the whole variable domain KAGVTQTPRYLIKTRGQQVTLSCSPISGHRSVSWYQQTPGQGLQFLFEYFSETQRNKGNFPGRFSGRQFSNSRSEMNVSTLELGDSALYLCASSLARGIQETQYFGPGTRLLVL.

The chain recombines TRBV7-8 with TRBJ2-1; D is unresolved. The CDR3 runs 14 residues. With 5 bases removed from V and 0 bases from J, the gap between germline ends came to 8 bases. CDR1 SGHVS and CDR2 FQNEAQ come from the germline V gene. The CDR3 region has the DNA TGTGCCAGCAGCCCCCCTAGCTCCTACAATGAGCAGTTCTTC. Residues: CASSPPSSYNEQFF.

This rearrangement joins TRBV27 to TRBJ1-2; D may be TRBD1 (6 bases). Trimming cost V 7 bases and J 1 base, with 19 bases left between them. Germline V gene data show CDR1 as MNHEY and CDR2 as SMNVEV (reference sequence). The CDR3 has 16 amino acids. CDR3 sequence (DNA): TGTGCCAGCACCCAAAACCTGGACAGACTTAACTATGGCTACACCTTC. It yields the protein CASTQNLDRLNYGYTF.

V gene TRBV7-2 combines with J gene TRBJ2-7, with D tentatively TRBD1 (6 bases). The germline V gene encodes CDR1 SGHTA and CDR2 FQGNSA. The V end lost 3 bases, the J end lost 3 bases, and 9 bases lay between the germline ends. The CDR3 has 13 residues. The CDR3, as DNA: TGTGCCAGCAGCTTTGGGGGCCTCTACGAGCAGTACTTC. Translation gives CASSFGGLYEQYF. The complete variable domain, with remaining parts taken from reference TRBV7-2 and TRBJ2-7, reads GAGVSQSPSNKVTEKGKDVELRCDPISGHTALYWYRQSLGQGLEFLIYFQGNSAPDKSGLPSDRFSAERTGGSVSTLTIQRTQQEDSAVYLCASSFGGLYEQYFGPGTRLTVT.

This chain links TRBV27 with TRBJ2-1; 9 bases match TRBD1. Trimming at V came to 2 bases and at J to 6 bases, leaving 11 bases not matched to a gene. The CDR3 covers 17 residues. Germline loops: CDR1 MNHEY, CDR2 SMNVEV (reference sequence). CDR3: CASSLILGTGTSNEQFF. The DNA of the CDR3 is TGTGCCAGCAGTTTAATTTTAGGGACAGGGACCTCCAATGAGCAGTTCTTC.

CDR3: CASKRTENTGELFF. Written as DNA, the CDR3 is TGTGCCAGCAAAAGGACAGAGAACACCGGGGAGCTGTTTTTT. The chain combines TRBV18 with TRBJ2-2, with D maybe TRBD1 (6 bases). There are 14 residues in the CDR3. The germline V gene encodes CDR1 KGHSH and CDR2 LQKENI. Trimming took 8 bases from V and 1 from J, leaving 11 bases between them.

This chain connects TRBV7-6 to TRBJ2-7; 8 bases map to TRBD2. The ends lost 4 bases at V and 6 bases at J; junction bases unmatched: 8. The CDR3 is 14 residues long. Germline V gene data show CDR1 as SGHVS and CDR2 as FNYEAQ. The CDR3, as DNA: TGTGCCAGCAGCTCATTAGCGGGACCCTCCGAGCAGTACTTC. This translates into CASSSLAGPSEQYF.

The V and J genes are TRBV11-2 and TRBJ2-2, with D tentatively TRBD2 (6 bases). The CDR3 contains 16 residues. Germline assignment: CDR1 SGHAT and CDR2 FQNNGV. Deletions cut 1 base from V and 3 bases from J, with 12 bases between. The DNA for the CDR3 is TGTGCCAGCAGCTTAGTAGGAGGGTCAGACACCGGGGAGCTGTTTTTT. Protein product: CASSLVGGSDTGELFF.

This clone has just one count. The rearrangement links TRBV9 to TRBJ1-6, with 8 bases lining up with TRBD1. With V trimmed by 0 bases and J by 7 bases, 18 bases remained unmatched. The length of the CDR3 is 20 residues. The germline CDR1 and CDR2 sequences are SGDLS and YYNGEE. The CDR3 is CASSVEGGDRFLVNNSPLHF. CDR3 sequence (DNA): TGTGCCAGCAGCGTAGAGGGGGGGGACAGGTTTTTGGTCAACAATTCACCCCTCCACTTT.

V gene TRBV2 combines with J gene TRBJ2-3; D is perhaps TRBD1 (6 bases). The CDR3 runs to 16 residues. The V end was cut by 2 bases, the J end by 8 bases, with 20 bases between. Germline V gene data show CDR1 as SNHLY and CDR2 as FYNNEI. This CDR3 reads CASSERTEPLHGTQYF. In DNA, the CDR3 is TGTGCCAGCAGTGAAAGGACAGAGCCACTTCACGGTACGCAGTATTTT.

The chain carries TRBV30 and TRBJ2-3, with 8 bases identical to TRBD1. Germline-derived CDR1 and CDR2 are GTSNPN and SVGIG (reference sequence). The junction had 7 bases not matched to a gene; V was cut back by 4 bases and J by 1 base. This CDR3 has 15 amino acids. CDR3 nucleotides: TGTGCCTGGAATTCCCAGGGGGCCGGCACAGATACGCAGTATTTT. It is translated as CAWNSQGAGTDTQYF.

This chain uses TRBV5-4 with TRBJ1-6; 8 bases agree with TRBD1. The V and J ends lost 1 base and 7 bases, in that order; junction bases with no gene match: 7. Looked up from germline, CDR1 is SGHNT and CDR2 is YYREEE (reference sequence). The CDR3 consists of 16 residues. The CDR3 region is CASSLSQGARNSPLHF. CDR3 nucleotides: TGTGCCAGCAGCTTGAGCCAGGGGGCGAGAAATTCACCCCTCCACTTT.

The rearrangement joins TRBV10-3 to TRBJ1-2; D unclear. Germline CDR1 and CDR2: ENHRY and SYGVKD. Trimming cost V 4 bases and J 2 bases, with 8 bases left between them. The CDR3 spans 13 residues. For the CDR3, the DNA is TGTGCCATCAGTGGTCGGGTAAACTATGGCTACACCTTC. It is translated as CAISGRVNYGYTF.

V and J are TRBV7-9 and TRBJ1-2; 8 bases align to TRBD1. The germline CDR1 and CDR2 sequences are SEHNR and FQNEAQ (reference sequence). Unmatched junction bases numbered 6, after V lost 5 bases and J lost 1 base. This CDR3 is 15 amino acids long. CDR3 protein: CASSPGQGSNYGYTF. For the CDR3, the DNA is TGTGCCAGCAGCCCTGGACAGGGCAGTAACTATGGCTACACCTTC.